This is a list of T cell receptor beta chains from one sample in a study of blood T cells in healthy people across ages. Each CDR3 protein gets one entry after TCRdb re-called the 5' RACE reads with MiXCR. There are around 1,900,000 distinct CDR3 sequences in the sample; 30% to 40% occur only once, and around 23% lies in the top ten. Sequenced sample: blood. Receptors originate from a human donor in good health. Both conserved end residues are part of each CDR3. A D gene is named only where the DNA matches it firmly. Size is stated for part of the rows, as once, few or many counts, or as a class when the clone is expanded.

v_gene	abundance	j_gene	d_gene	CDR3aa	CDR3nt
TRBV11-1	.	TRBJ2-1	TRBD1	CASSLPGTDFYEQFF	TGTGCCAGCAGCTTACCCGGGACAGATTTTTACGAGCAGTTCTTC
TRBV6-2/TRBV6-3	few	TRBJ2-7	TRBD1	CASSPYPGQRPYEQYF	TGTGCCAGCAGCCCCTATCCGGGACAGAGACCCTACGAGCAGTACTTC
TRBV6-6	.	TRBJ1-4	.	CASSYSMAPRGEKLFF	TGTGCCAGCAGTTACTCGATGGCACCCCGGGGGGAAAAACTGTTTTTT
TRBV9	.	TRBJ1-5	.	CASSVGGAGQPQHF	TGTGCCAGCAGCGTTGGGGGGGCAGGTCAGCCCCAGCATTTT
TRBV2	.	TRBJ2-3	.	CASGDVSGGDTQYF	TGTGCCAGCGGAGACGTCAGTGGGGGGGATACGCAGTATTTT
TRBV6-5	.	TRBJ2-1	TRBD2	CASSYAGTTYNEQFF	TGTGCCAGCAGTTACGCCGGGACTACCTACAATGAGCAGTTCTTC
TRBV12-3/TRBV12-4	few	TRBJ2-3	TRBD2	CASSQRGYSTGTDTQYF	TGTGCCAGCAGCCAGCGGGGGTACTCTACCGGGACAGATACGCAGTATTTT
TRBV18	many	TRBJ1-2	.	CASSPTPIGASNYGYTF	TGTGCCAGCTCACCAACCCCCATAGGGGCGTCTAACTATGGCTACACCTTC
TRBV27	once	TRBJ1-2	TRBD1	CASTLGTGYGYTF	TGTGCCAGCACTCTCGGGACAGGGTATGGCTACACCTTC
TRBV4-2	.	TRBJ2-1	TRBD2	CASSQAEGVAGGHEQFF	TGTGCCAGCAGCCAAGCAGAGGGAGTAGCGGGGGGCCATGAGCAGTTCTTC
TRBV6-5	.	TRBJ2-7	.	CASSYRGFGYEQYF	TGTGCCAGCAGTTACCGCGGGTTCGGCTACGAGCAGTACTTC
TRBV11-3	.	TRBJ1-2	TRBD1	CASSLAGQRLGYTF	TGTGCCAGCAGCTTAGCGGGACAGAGACTAGGCTACACCTTC
TRBV12-3/TRBV12-4	few	TRBJ2-5	TRBD1	CASRRTGGYQETQYF	TGTGCCAGCAGGCGGACAGGGGGATACCAAGAGACCCAGTACTTC
TRBV29-1	.	TRBJ1-1	.	CSVVEVRAFF	TGCAGCGTTGTCGAAGTCAGGGCTTTCTTT
TRBV7-8	.	TRBJ1-4	.	CASSPRDILNNEKLFF	TGTGCCAGCAGCCCCCGGGACATTTTAAATAATGAAAAACTGTTTTTT
TRBV11-3	.	TRBJ2-7	TRBD1	CASSLVTTGVYEQYF	TGTGCCAGCAGCTTAGTTACGACAGGGGTCTACGAGCAGTACTTC
TRBV28	.	TRBJ1-1	TRBD1	CASSPPGTVYTEAFF	TGTGCCAGCAGTCCTCCCGGGACAGTTTACACTGAAGCTTTCTTT
TRBV9	.	TRBJ1-1	.	CASSPRQEATEAFF	TGTGCCAGCAGCCCCCGACAGGAGGCAACTGAAGCTTTCTTT
TRBV10-3	.	TRBJ1-1	TRBD1	CAITRTGTNTEAFF	TGTGCCATCACTAGGACAGGAACGAACACTGAAGCTTTCTTT
TRBV3-1	few	TRBJ1-1	TRBD1	CASALGRGKGDTEAFF	TGTGCCAGCGCATTGGGCAGGGGGAAGGGCGACACTGAAGCTTTCTTT
TRBV20-1	few	TRBJ2-5	TRBD2	CSANRLARETQYF	TGCAGTGCTAACAGACTAGCGCGTGAGACCCAGTACTTC
TRBV28	.	TRBJ2-5	TRBD1	CASRHSDRGQETQYF	TGTGCCAGCAGACACTCGGACAGGGGGCAAGAGACCCAGTACTTC